A single sample is the source of the 15 T cell receptor beta chains below, sequenced in a study of blood T cell repertoires in COVID-19 (dated by TCRdb to between 2020 and 2021). The library was obtained by the immunoSEQ multiplex PCR assay. The clones in this table, taken by TCRdb from immuneACCESS, are in-frame only. Not every clone is retained; where verified, under half of the shortfall comes from an unresolved V gene, and the cause of the rest is unknown. The table for this sample lists 70,000 or so clones; over 85% of them were counted only once. The top ten clones comprise roughly 9.1% of the sample. The specimen sequenced was peripheral blood. The receptors stem from a human donor in a cohort sampled during active COVID-19.

The V call is TRBV7-3, the J call TRBJ2-2, with a weak D call TRBD1 (7 bases). Germline assignment: CDR1 SGHTA and CDR2 FQGTGA. CDR3 length: 15 amino acids. V was shortened by 5 bases and J by 4 bases, with 14 bases between the two germline ends. CDR3 in DNA: TGTGCCAGCAGCAGACAGGGAGGAGGCACCGGGGAGCTGTTTTTT. Protein sequence: CASSRQGGGTGELFF.

The chain carries TRBV9 and TRBJ2-2; D is perhaps TRBD2 (6 bases). CDR1 SGDLS and CDR2 YYNGEE come from the germline V gene. CDR3 length: 16 residues. V was shortened by 2 bases and J by 1 base, with 12 bases between the two germline ends. In DNA, the CDR3 is TGTGCCAGCAGCGTGGAGGGCGGGTGGAACACCGGGGAGCTGTTTTTT. Translating gives CASSVEGGWNTGELFF.

This clone showed up just once. The J gene is TRBJ2-1, the V gene TRBV27; D unresolved. This CDR3 region has 15 residues. Trimming cost V 3 bases and J 5 bases, with 14 bases left between them. Germline V lookup: CDR1 MNHEY, CDR2 SMNVEV (reference sequence). CDR3 loop: CASSFGPSPDNEQFF. The CDR3 nucleotides are TGTGCCAGCAGTTTTGGGCCCAGCCCGGACAATGAGCAGTTCTTC.

The V gene is TRBV18, the J gene TRBJ2-7; a possible D gene is TRBD2 (5 bases). CDR1 is KGHSH and CDR2 is LQKENI in the germline V gene. The CDR3 runs to 12 residues. Deletions cut 2 bases from V and 6 bases from J, with 8 bases between. The CDR3 DNA reads TGTGCCAGCTCACCATCGAGCGGCGAGCAGTACTTC. This codes for CASSPSSGEQYF.

The chain uses TRBV28 and TRBJ2-7, with a possible D match to TRBD2 (6 bases). The V gene's germline CDR1 is MDHEN and CDR2 SYDVKM. Trimming cost V 2 bases and J 3 bases, with 23 bases left between them. CDR3 size: 18 residues. CDR3 region: CASSLPRGREGGDYEQYF. The CDR3 nucleotides read TGTGCCAGCAGTTTACCCCGGGGACGGGAAGGAGGGGACTACGAGCAGTACTTC.

V usage is TRBV6-2 or TRBV6-3 and J usage is TRBJ1-5, with 7 bases that match TRBD1. The CDR3 spans 17 residues. V shed 4 bases, J shed 0 bases, and the junction held 9 bases outside the gene matches. Per germline, CDR1 MNHEY and CDR2 SVGEGT. CDR3 loop: CASSSVSTGISNQPQHF. CDR3 sequence (DNA): TGTGCCAGCAGTTCGGTCTCGACAGGGATTAGCAATCAGCCCCAGCATTTT.

This clone was recorded once. V is TRBV11-2 and J is TRBJ2-7; 10 positions match TRBD2. CDR3 length: 19 amino acids. Germline CDR1 and CDR2: SGHAT and FQNNGV. With V trimmed by 1 base and J by 1 base, 13 bases remained unmatched. CDR3 sequence reads: CASSLGSRGLAGVSYEQYF. DNA of the CDR3: TGTGCCAGCAGCTTAGGCTCCCGGGGGCTAGCGGGAGTGTCCTACGAGCAGTACTTC.

This CDR3 is CASSQVLSGYPYEQYF. The CDR3 nucleotides are TGTGCCAGCAGCCAAGTACTTAGCGGGTATCCCTACGAGCAGTACTTC. The J gene is TRBJ2-7, the V gene TRBV14; 7 bases match TRBD2. The J segment lost 2 bases and the V segment lost 1 base, leaving 8 bases of the junction unmatched. The CDR3 has 16 amino acids. Germline V gene lookup returns CDR1 SGHDN and CDR2 FVKESK. Complete variable domain (other parts from reference TRBV14 and TRBJ2-7): EAGVTQFPSHSVIEKGQTVTLRCDPISGHDNLYWYRRVMGKEIKFLLHFVKESKQDESGMPNNRFLAERTGGTYSTLKVQPAELEDSGVYFCASSQVLSGYPYEQYFGPGTRLTVT.

This clone was counted once. The J gene is TRBJ2-7, the V gene TRBV9; 7 nucleotides match TRBD2. CDR3 size: 14 residues. V was pared by 5 bases and J by 4 bases, with 9 bases of the junction left unmatched. CDR1 is SGDLS and CDR2 is YYNGEE in the germline V gene. The CDR3 here is CASSSLGGPYEQYF. The CDR3, as DNA: TGTGCCAGCAGTAGCTTGGGAGGGCCTTACGAGCAGTACTTC.

The chain couples TRBV6-5 to TRBJ1-2; D may be TRBD1 (5 bases). This CDR3 region has 13 residues. Germline V gives CDR1 MNHEY, CDR2 SVGAGI. The germline V and J ends were trimmed by 5 bases and 5 bases, with 12 bases remaining between them. The CDR3 region has the DNA TGTGCCAGCAGTCCCGGACATGGATATGGCTACACCTTC. Translated, it gives CASSPGHGYGYTF.

This clone was seen once. The chain combines TRBV11-2 with TRBJ2-5, with D maybe TRBD2 (6 bases). Between the trimmed V and J ends, which lost 1 base and 6 bases, there was a span of 9 bases. The CDR3 sequence is 13 residues long. CDR1 SGHAT and CDR2 FQNNGV come from the germline V gene. Here the CDR3 DNA reads TGTGCCAGCAGCTTAGGGGGAGGACAGACCCAGTACTTC. Encoded protein: CASSLGGGQTQYF.

This chain connects TRBV11-1 to TRBJ2-1; the match to TRBD2 covers 10 bases. The junction had 7 bases not matched to a gene; V was cut back by 5 bases and J by 6 bases. Germline V gene sequence: CDR1 SGHAT, CDR2 FQDESV (reference sequence). The CDR3 consists of 15 residues. The CDR3 DNA follows: TGTGCCAGCAGCCGAGCGGGAGGGCCCCTCAATGAGCAGTTCTTC. This encodes CASSRAGGPLNEQFF. The entire variable domain, with the rest obtained from reference TRBV11-1 and TRBJ2-1, is as follows: EAEVAQSPRYKITEKSQAVAFWCDPISGHATLYWYRQILGQGPELLVQFQDESVVDDSQLPKDRFSAERLKGVDSTLKIQPAELGDSAMYLCASSRAGGPLNEQFFGPGTRLTVL.

The chain carries TRBV5-4 and TRBJ2-4; tentatively, D is TRBD2 (6 bases). CDR1 and CDR2 (germline): SGHNT, YYREEE (reference sequence). This CDR3 has 14 residues. V lost 4 bases to trimming and J lost 6 bases, with 14 bases between them. Here the CDR3 DNA reads TGTGCCAGCAGCCGAGGCGGGGCTACAAACATTCAGTACTTC. Its protein is CASSRGGATNIQYF.

The rearrangement joins TRBV6-2 or TRBV6-3 to TRBJ2-7; tentatively, D is TRBD1 (5 bases). This CDR3 has 13 amino acids. Germline values: CDR1 MNHEY, CDR2 SVGEGT. V shed 6 bases and J shed 0 bases, with 9 bases lying between them. Written as DNA, the CDR3 is TGTGCCAGCAGCAACAGGCCCTCCTACGAGCAGTACTTC. It is translated as CASSNRPSYEQYF.

This chain uses TRBV5-1 with TRBJ1-4, with no clear D. V lost 2 bases and J 6 bases, leaving 11 bases between the germline ends. Per germline, CDR1 SGHRS and CDR2 YFSETQ. The CDR3 has 14 residues. CDR3 sequence (DNA): TGCGCCAGCAGCTTTTTTATTACAGATGAAAAACTGTTTTTT. This codes for CASSFFITDEKLFF.